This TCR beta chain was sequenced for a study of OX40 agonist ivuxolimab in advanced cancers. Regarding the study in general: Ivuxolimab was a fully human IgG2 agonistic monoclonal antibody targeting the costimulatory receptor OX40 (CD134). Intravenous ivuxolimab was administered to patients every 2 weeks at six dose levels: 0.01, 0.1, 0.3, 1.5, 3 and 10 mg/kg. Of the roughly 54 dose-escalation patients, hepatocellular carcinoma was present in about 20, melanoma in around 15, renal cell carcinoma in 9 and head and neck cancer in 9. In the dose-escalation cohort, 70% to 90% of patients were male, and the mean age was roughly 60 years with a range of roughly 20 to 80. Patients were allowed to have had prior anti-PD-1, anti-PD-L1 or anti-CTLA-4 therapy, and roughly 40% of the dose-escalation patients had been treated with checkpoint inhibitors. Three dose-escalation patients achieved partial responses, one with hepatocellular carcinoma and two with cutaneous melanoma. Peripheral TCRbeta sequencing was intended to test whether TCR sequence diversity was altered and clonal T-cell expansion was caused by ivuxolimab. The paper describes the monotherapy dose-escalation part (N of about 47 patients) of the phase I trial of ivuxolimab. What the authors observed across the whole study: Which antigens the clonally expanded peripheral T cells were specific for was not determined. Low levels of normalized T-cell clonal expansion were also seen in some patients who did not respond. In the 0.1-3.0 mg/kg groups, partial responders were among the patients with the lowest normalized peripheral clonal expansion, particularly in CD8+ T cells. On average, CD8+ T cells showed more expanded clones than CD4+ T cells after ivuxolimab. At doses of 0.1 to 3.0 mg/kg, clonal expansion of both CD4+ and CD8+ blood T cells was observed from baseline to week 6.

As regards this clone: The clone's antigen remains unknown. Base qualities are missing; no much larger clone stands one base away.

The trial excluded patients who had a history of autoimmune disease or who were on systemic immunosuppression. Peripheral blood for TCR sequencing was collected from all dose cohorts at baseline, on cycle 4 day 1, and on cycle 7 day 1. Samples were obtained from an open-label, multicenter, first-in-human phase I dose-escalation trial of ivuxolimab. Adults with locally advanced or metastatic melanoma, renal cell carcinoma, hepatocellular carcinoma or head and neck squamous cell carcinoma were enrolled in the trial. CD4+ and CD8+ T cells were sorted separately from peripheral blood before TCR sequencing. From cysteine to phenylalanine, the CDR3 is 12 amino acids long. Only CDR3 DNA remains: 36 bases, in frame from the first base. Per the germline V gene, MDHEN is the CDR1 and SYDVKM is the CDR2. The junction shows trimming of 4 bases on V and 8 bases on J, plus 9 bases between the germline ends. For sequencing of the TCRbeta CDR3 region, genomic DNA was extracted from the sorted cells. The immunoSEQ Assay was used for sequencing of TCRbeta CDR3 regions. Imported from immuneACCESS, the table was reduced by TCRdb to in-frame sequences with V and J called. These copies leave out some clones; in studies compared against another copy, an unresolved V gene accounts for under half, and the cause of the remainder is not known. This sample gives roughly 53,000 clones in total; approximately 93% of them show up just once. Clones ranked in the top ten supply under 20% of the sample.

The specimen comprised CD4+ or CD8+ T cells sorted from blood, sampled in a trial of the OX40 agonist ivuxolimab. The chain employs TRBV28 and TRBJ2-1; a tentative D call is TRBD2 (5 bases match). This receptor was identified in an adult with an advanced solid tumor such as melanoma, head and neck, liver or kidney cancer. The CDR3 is CASSWEPDEQFF. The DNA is TGTGCCAGCAGTTGGGAGCCCGATGAGCAGTTCTTC.